This record covers a single T cell receptor beta chain. Per the original data handling: Quantification of nucleated cells was approximated via reference gene primer amplification. Profiled with immunoSEQ multiplex PCR; TCRdb holds only in-frame clones, not every one. D and trimming come from the DNA, and the V and J calls and clone size come from that table. The table records 150,000 to 200,000 clones, around four fifths of them present only once. This sample is part of a study of blood T cell repertoires in COVID-19. Study summary: The samples span acute and convalescent COVID-19 from the United States, Italy and Spain. The cDNA or gDNA used as material had been derived from T cells, B-cell-depleted T cells, or PBMCs.

The CDR3 is 17 residues long. V was shortened by 7 bases and J by 2 bases, with 23 bases between the two germline ends. Germline CDR1 reads MDHEN; CDR2 reads SYDVKM. The V gene is TRBV28, the J gene TRBJ1-1, with TRBD1 as a possible D gene (6 bases). Sample: peripheral blood. This receptor was taken from an older woman who had recovered from COVID-19. CDR3 in amino acids: CASTPVGGAFDNTEAFF. The CDR3 nucleotides read TGTGCCAGCACCCCCGTAGGGGGGGCTTTCGATAACACTGAAGCTTTCTTT.